This T cell receptor (beta chain) derives from a study of T-cell reconstitution after alpha-beta-depleted transplantation in children. Unique molecular identifiers were incorporated when the TCRbeta library was constructed. TCRdb reprocessed the PCR reads via MiXCR and lists one record per CDR3 protein. The sample has hundreds of thousands of distinct CDR3 sequences; approximately 16% are singletons. The V segment lost 5 bases and the J segment 4 bases; nucleotides outside the gene matches: 3. The CDR3 sequence is 14 residues long. The receptor comes from a human donor who donated a stem cell graft to a child with acute lymphoblastic leukemia. Specimen: PBMCs from the stem cell graft donor, collected from the stem cell graft. The gene calls are TRBV12-3 or TRBV12-4 and TRBJ2-2, with 8 positions matching TRBD1. The CDR3 coding sequence is TGTGCCAGCAGTGTAACAGGGGGCACCGGGGAGCTGTTTTTT. It is translated as CASSVTGGTGELFF.